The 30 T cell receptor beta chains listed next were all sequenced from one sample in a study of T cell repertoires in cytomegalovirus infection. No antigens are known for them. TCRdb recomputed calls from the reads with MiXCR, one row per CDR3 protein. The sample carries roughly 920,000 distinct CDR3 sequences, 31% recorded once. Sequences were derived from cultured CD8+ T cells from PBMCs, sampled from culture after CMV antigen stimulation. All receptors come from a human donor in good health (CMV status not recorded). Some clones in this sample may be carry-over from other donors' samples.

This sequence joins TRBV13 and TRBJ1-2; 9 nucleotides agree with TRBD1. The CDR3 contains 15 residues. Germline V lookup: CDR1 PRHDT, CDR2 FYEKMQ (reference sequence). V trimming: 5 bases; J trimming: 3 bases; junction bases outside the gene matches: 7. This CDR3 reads CASSNPGQGDYGYTF. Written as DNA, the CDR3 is TGTGCCAGCAGCAACCCGGGACAGGGCGACTATGGCTACACCTTC.

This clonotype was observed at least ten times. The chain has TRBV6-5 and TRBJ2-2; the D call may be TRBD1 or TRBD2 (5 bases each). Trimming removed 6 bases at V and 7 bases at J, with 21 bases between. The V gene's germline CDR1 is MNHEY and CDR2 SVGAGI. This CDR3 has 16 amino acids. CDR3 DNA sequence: TGTGCCAGCAGCAATTTCCCCGCCAGGGACCACGGGGAGCTGTTTTTT. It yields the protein CASSNFPARDHGELFF.

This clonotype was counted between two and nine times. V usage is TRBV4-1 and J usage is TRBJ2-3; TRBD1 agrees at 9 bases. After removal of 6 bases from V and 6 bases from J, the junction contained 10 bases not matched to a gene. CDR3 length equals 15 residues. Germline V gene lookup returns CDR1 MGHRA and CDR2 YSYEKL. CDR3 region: CASRYRDREHDTQYF. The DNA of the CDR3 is TGCGCCAGCAGGTACCGGGACAGGGAACACGATACGCAGTATTTT.

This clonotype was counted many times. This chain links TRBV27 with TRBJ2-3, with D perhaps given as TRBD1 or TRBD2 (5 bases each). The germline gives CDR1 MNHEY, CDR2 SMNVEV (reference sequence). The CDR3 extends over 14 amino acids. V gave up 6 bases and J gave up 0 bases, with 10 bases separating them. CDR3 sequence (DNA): TGTGCCAGCAGCTTCGGGGCTAGCACAGATACGCAGTATTTT. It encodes CASSFGASTDTQYF.

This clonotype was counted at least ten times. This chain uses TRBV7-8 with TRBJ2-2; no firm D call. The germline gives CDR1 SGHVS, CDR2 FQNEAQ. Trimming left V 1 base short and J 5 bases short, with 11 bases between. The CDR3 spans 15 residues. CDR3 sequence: CASSLEHQLTGELFF. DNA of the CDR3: TGTGCCAGCAGCTTAGAACACCAACTGACCGGGGAGCTGTTTTTT.

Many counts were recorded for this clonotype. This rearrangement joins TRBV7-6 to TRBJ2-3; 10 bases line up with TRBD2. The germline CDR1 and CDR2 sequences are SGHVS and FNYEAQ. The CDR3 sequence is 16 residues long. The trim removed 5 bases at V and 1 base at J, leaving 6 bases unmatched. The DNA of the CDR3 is TGTGCCAGCAGCCTAAGGCTAGCGGGGGGCACAGATACGCAGTATTTT. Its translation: CASSLRLAGGTDTQYF.

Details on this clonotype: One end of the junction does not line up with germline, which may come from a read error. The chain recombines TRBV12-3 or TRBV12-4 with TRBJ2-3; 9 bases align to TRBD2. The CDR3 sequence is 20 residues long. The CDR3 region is CASSFLVLAGRLTYTDTQYF. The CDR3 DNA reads TGTGCCAGCAGTTTCTTAGTTCTAGCGGGGCGTTTGACCTACACAGATACACAGTATTTT.

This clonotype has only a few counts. In nucleotides, the CDR3 is TGTGCCAGCAGTGAGTCCTTGACAGCGAACACTGAAGCTTTCTTT. Amino acid sequence: CASSESLTANTEAFF. The chain carries TRBV2 and TRBJ1-1; tentatively, D is TRBD1 (5 bases). Trimming took off 3 bases at V and 1 base at J, with 12 bases between the two ends. The CDR3 totals 15 residues. The germline CDR1 and CDR2 sequences are SNHLY and FYNNEI.

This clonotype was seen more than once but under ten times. The CDR3: CASSPSTGLNTEAFF. The CDR3 nucleotides are TGTGCCAGCAGCCCTTCGACAGGATTAAACACTGAAGCTTTCTTT. This chain joins TRBV12-3 or TRBV12-4 and TRBJ1-1; TRBD1 might be the D (6 bases). This CDR3 spans 15 amino acids. The germline V and J ends were trimmed by 6 bases and 2 bases, with 16 bases remaining between them.

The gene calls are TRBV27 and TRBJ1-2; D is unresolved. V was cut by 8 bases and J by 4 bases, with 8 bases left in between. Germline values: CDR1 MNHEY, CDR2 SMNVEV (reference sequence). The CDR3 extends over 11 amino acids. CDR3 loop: CASRAVYGYTF. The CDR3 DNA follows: TGTGCCAGCCGGGCGGTCTATGGCTACACCTTC.

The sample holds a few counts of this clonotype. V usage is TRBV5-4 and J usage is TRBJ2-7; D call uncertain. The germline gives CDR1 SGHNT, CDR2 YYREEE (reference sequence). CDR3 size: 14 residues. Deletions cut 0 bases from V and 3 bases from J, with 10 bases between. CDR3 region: CASSLGDESYEQYF. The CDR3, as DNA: TGTGCCAGCAGCTTGGGTGACGAGAGCTACGAGCAGTACTTC.

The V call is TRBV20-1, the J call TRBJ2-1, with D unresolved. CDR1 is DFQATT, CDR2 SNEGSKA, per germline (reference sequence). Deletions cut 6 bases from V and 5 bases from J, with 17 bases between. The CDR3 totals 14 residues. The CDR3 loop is CSAPSRAHNNEQFF. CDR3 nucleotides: TGCAGTGCCCCATCCCGGGCCCATAACAATGAGCAGTTCTTC.

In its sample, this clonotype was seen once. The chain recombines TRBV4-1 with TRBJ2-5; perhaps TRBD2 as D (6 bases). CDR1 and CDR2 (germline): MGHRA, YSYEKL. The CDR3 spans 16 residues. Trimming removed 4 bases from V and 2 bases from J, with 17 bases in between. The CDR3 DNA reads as TGCGCCAGCAGCCGGGCCACCACGGGGGAACAAGAGACCCAGTACTTC. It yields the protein CASSRATTGEQETQYF.

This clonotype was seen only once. The CDR3 DNA reads TGTGCCAGCAGTTTATCGATCGAGCTGTCGAACACCGGGGAGCTGTTTTTT. Encoded protein: CASSLSIELSNTGELFF. The V call is TRBV27, the J call TRBJ2-2; D gene ambiguous. CDR3 length equals 17 residues. The germline V gene encodes CDR1 MNHEY and CDR2 SMNVEV (reference sequence). Trimming shortened V by 0 bases and J by 0 bases, and 11 bases separated the two germline ends.

CDR3 DNA sequence: TGTGCCAGCAGCTCGGACAGGGCATACACAGATACGCAGTATTTT. Its protein product is CASSSDRAYTDTQYF. J is TRBJ2-3 and V is TRBV13; 8 bases are shared with TRBD1. Per the germline V gene, CDR1 is PRHDT and CDR2 is FYEKMQ (reference sequence). The CDR3 runs 15 residues. Germline trimming cut 4 bases from V and 2 bases from J; bases unmatched to any gene: 5.

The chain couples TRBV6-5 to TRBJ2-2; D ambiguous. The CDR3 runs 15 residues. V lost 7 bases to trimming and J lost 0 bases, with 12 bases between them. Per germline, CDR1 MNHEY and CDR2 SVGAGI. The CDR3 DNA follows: TGTGCCAGCACTCTTACAGCTCCGAACACCGGGGAGCTGTTTTTT. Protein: CASTLTAPNTGELFF.

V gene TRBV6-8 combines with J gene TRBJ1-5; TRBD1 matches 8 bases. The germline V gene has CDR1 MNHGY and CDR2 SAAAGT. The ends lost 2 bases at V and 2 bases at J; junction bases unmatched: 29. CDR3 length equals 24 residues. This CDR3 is CASSYILEGPPDRGFSLRNQPQHF. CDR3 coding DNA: TGTGCCAGCAGTTACATCTTGGAGGGTCCGCCTGACAGGGGATTTAGTTTACGCAATCAGCCCCAGCATTTT.

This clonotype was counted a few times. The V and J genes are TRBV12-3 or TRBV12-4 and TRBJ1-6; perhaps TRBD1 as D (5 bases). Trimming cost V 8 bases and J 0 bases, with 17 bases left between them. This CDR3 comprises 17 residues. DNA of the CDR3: TGTGCCAGCTCTAGGGGCGGCAAAAGCTCCTATAATTCACCCCTCCACTTT. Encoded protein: CASSRGGKSSYNSPLHF.

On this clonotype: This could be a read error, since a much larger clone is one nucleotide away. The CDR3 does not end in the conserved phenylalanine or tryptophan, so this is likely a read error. The CDR3 loop is CASSIEVNNYGYTI. CDR3 nucleotide sequence: TGTGCCAGTAGTATAGAGGTCAATAACTATGGCTACACCATC. The chain combines TRBV19 with TRBJ1-2; D unclear. The germline CDR1 and CDR2 sequences are LNHDA and SQIVND (reference sequence). The CDR3 length is 14 residues. Trimming removed 0 bases at V and 1 base at J, with 6 bases between.

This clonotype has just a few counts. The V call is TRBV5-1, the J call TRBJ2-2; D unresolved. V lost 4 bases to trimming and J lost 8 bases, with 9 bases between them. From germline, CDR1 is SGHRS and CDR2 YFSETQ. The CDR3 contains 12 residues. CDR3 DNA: TGCGCCAGCAGCCGAGAGGATGGGGAGCTGTTTTTT. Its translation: CASSREDGELFF.

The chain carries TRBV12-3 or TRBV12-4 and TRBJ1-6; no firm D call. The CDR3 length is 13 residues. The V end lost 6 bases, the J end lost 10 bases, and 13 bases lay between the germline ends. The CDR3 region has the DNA TGTGCCAGCAGCTCGCTTATTTGGTCACCCCTCCACTTT. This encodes CASSSLIWSPLHF.

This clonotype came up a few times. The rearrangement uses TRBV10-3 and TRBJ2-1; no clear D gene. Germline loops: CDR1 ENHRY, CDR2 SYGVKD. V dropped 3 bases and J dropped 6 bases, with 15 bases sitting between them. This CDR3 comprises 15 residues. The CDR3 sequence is CAISDLGLGLNEQFF. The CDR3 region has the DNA TGTGCCATCAGTGACCTAGGGTTAGGGCTCAATGAGCAGTTCTTC.

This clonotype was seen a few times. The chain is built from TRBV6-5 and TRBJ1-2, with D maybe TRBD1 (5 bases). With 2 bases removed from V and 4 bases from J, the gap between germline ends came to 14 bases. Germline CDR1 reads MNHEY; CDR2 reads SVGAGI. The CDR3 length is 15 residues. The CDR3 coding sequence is TGTGCCAGCAGTTACACTAATCTCGGGACCTATGGCTACACCTTC. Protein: CASSYTNLGTYGYTF.

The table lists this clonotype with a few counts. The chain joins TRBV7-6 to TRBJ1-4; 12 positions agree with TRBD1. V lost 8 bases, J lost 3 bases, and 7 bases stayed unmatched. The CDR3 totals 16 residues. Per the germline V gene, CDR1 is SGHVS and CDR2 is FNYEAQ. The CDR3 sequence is CASARDRGRSNEKLFF. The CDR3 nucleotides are TGTGCCAGCGCCAGGGACAGGGGGCGGTCTAATGAAAAACTGTTTTTT. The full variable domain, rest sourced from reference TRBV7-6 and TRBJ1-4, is GAGVSQSPRYKVTKRGQDVALRCDPISGHVSLYWYRQALGQGPEFLTYFNYEAQQDKSGLPNDRFSAERPEGSISTLTIQRTEQRDSAMYRCASARDRGRSNEKLFFGSGTQLSVL.

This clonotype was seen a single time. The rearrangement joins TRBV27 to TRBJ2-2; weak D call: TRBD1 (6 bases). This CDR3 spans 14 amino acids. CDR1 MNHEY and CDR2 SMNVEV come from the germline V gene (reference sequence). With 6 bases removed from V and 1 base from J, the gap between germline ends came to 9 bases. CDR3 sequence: CASRTGWNTGELFF. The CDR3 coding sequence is TGTGCCAGCAGGACAGGATGGAACACCGGGGAGCTGTTTTTT.

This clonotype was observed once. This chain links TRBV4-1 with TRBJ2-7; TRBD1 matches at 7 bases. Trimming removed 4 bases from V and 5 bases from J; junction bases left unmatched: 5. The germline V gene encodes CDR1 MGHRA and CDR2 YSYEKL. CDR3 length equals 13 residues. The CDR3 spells CASSPQQGNEQYF. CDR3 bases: TGCGCCAGCAGCCCGCAACAGGGGAACGAGCAGTACTTC.

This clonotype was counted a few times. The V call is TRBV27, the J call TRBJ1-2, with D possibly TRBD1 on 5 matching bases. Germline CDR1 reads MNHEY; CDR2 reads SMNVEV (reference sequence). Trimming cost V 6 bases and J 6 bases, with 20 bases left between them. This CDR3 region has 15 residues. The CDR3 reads CASSPHGTVDHGYTF. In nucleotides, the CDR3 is TGTGCCAGCAGCCCCCACGGGACGGTGGATCATGGCTACACCTTC.

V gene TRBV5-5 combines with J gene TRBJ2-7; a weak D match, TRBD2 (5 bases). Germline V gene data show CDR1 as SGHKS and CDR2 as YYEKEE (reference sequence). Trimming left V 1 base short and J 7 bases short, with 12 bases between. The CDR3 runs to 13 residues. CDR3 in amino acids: CASSLSGSGEQYV. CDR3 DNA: TGTGCCAGCAGCTTGTCCGGGTCGGGGGAGCAGTACGTC.

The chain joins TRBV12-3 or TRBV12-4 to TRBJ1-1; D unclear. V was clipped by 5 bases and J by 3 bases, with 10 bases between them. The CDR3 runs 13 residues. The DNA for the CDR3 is TGTGCCAGCAGTCCCCTAATGGACACTGAAGCTTTCTTT. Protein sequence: CASSPLMDTEAFF.

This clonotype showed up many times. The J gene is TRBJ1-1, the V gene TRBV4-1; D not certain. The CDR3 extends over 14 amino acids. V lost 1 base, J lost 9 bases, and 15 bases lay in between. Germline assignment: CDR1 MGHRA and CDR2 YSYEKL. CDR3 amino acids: CASSQVRSTPQAFF. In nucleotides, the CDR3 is TGCGCCAGCAGCCAAGTTCGCAGCACCCCGCAAGCTTTCTTT.